This T cell receptor beta chain was documented in a study of cytomegalovirus exposure and HLA in healthy donors. Overall study: Prior work identified 120 million or so unique TCR beta sequences in roughly 190 million T cells.

CDR3 length: 14 amino acids. Germline V gene sequence: CDR1 SGHRS, CDR2 YFSETQ. Trimming stripped 0 bases from V and 5 bases from J, with 11 bases between. PCR involved 60 Vbeta and 13 Jbeta primers. Clones were sequenced by immunoSEQ multiplex PCR, and TCRdb holds only the in-frame ones, with some missing. This sample's table reports some 180,000 clones. V is TRBV5-1 and J is TRBJ2-5, with TRBD1 as a possible D gene (6 bases). The specimen was PBMCs. The sequence was obtained from a man younger than 40 in good health and CMV-seronegative. The CDR3 spells CASSLAGAQETQYF. In nucleotides, the CDR3 is TGCGCCAGCAGCTTGGCAGGGGCGCAGGAGACCCAGTACTTC.